This entry features one TCR beta chain sequence. Its antigen remains unknown. The sample comes from a study of T cell repertoires in cytomegalovirus infection. Whole-study results and caveats: Dominating the ex vivo response were HLA-C-restricted CMV-specific TCR beta clonotypes.

In TCRdb, the reads were re-called with MiXCR into one record per CDR3 protein. The sample includes roughly 730,000 distinct CDR3 sequences, around a third of them seen just once. The receptor was isolated from a human donor in good health (CMV status not recorded). Some clones in this sample may be carry-over from other donors' samples. This material consisted of cultured PBMCs, taken from culture after CMV antigen stimulation.

The CDR3, as DNA: TGTGCCAGCAGTTTCGCAGGGTATGAAAAACTGTTTTTT. This translates into CASSFAGYEKLFF. This sequence joins TRBV12-3 or TRBV12-4 and TRBJ1-4; possibly TRBD1 for D (5 bases). The CDR3 length is 13 residues. V lost 3 bases to trimming and J lost 6 bases, with 8 bases between them.